The 12 T cell receptor beta chains listed next were all sequenced from one sample in a study of blood T cell repertoires in COVID-19. TCRdb keeps only in-frame clones here, not all; method: immunoSEQ multiplex PCR. The table includes about 270,000 clones, approximately 90% detected once. The sample consisted of PBMCs or T cells enriched from blood (not recorded which). All receptors come from a man aged 40-49 years who had been exposed to COVID-19.

The V and J genes are TRBV7-9 and TRBJ2-2; D is uncertain. Trimming stripped 4 bases from V and 8 bases from J, with 14 bases between. The germline CDR1 and CDR2 sequences are SEHNR and FQNEAQ (reference sequence). This CDR3 is 14 amino acids long. This CDR3 reads CASSSLGPRGELFF. CDR3 nucleotides: TGTGCCAGCAGCTCCCTGGGCCCGAGAGGGGAGCTGTTTTTT.

V usage is TRBV18 and J usage is TRBJ1-6; no clear D gene. Germline values: CDR1 KGHSH, CDR2 LQKENI. The V gene lost 2 bases and the J gene lost 9 bases, with 14 bases spanning the gap. This CDR3 region has 15 residues. CDR3 protein: CASSPLEALASPLHF. CDR3 DNA: TGTGCCAGCTCACCATTGGAGGCTCTCGCTTCACCCCTCCACTTT.

The chain has TRBV9 and TRBJ2-2; 7 bases fit TRBD1. Looked up from germline, CDR1 is SGDLS and CDR2 is YYNGEE. This CDR3 is 14 amino acids long. The V gene end was trimmed by 4 bases and the J gene end by 4 bases; junction bases not matched to a gene: 4. Written as DNA, the CDR3 is TGTGCCAGCAGCCTGACAGGGTTCACCGGGGAGCTGTTTTTT. Translating it yields CASSLTGFTGELFF.

The genes are TRBV12-1 and TRBJ2-7; TRBD2 is taken as the D call from the table, unchecked against the DNA. TRBV12-1 is noted as a pseudogene. The CDR3 covers 15 residues. CDR3: CASSLSTRGPYEQYF. CDR3 DNA sequence: TGTGCCAGCAGCTTAAGTACCCGAGGCCCCTACGAGCAGTACTTC.

The gene calls are TRBV6-5 and TRBJ1-3, with D maybe TRBD1 (5 bases). V dropped 2 bases and J dropped 0 bases, with 8 bases sitting between them. The CDR3 covers 15 residues. In germline, CDR1 is MNHEY, CDR2 SVGAGI. The CDR3 loop is CASSYGAYSGNTIYF. CDR3 bases: TGTGCCAGCAGTTACGGGGCATACTCTGGAAACACCATATATTTT.

The chain joins TRBV30 to TRBJ1-2; TRBD1 is a possible D gene (5 bases). Germline-derived CDR1 and CDR2 are GTSNPN and SVGIG (reference sequence). Trimming took 0 bases from V and 4 from J, leaving 18 bases between them. This CDR3 is 16 amino acids long. CDR3: CAWSVAPGARSYGYTF. For the CDR3, the DNA is TGTGCCTGGAGTGTAGCTCCTGGGGCGCGGAGCTATGGCTACACCTTC.

This clone was counted a single time. The genes are TRBV6-1 and TRBJ1-1; tentative D call: TRBD1 (6 bases). Germline CDR1 and CDR2: MNHNS and SASEGT. V was trimmed by 0 bases and J by 0 bases, leaving 17 bases between them. This CDR3 is built from 18 residues. The CDR3 sequence: CASSEAIGGQLMNTEAFF. The CDR3 DNA is TGTGCCAGCAGTGAAGCCATAGGAGGACAGCTCATGAACACTGAAGCTTTCTTT.

The V and J genes are TRBV28 and TRBJ1-2; TRBD1 matches at 11 bases. Germline-derived CDR1 and CDR2 are MDHEN and SYDVKM. V lost 6 bases, J lost 4 bases, and 7 bases stayed unmatched. CDR3 size: 15 residues. The CDR3 sequence is CASRYPGQGVYGYTF. The CDR3 DNA follows: TGTGCCAGCAGGTACCCGGGACAGGGGGTCTATGGCTACACCTTC.

The chain joins TRBV7-6 to TRBJ2-7; 11 nucleotides agree with TRBD2. Germline CDR1 SGHVS, CDR2 FNYEAQ. CDR3 length equals 15 residues. J was trimmed by 2 bases and V by 4 bases; bases with no gene match: 4. CDR3 nucleotides: TGTGCCAGCAGCTATATAGCGGGAGGGCCCTACGAGCAGTACTTC. Residues: CASSYIAGGPYEQYF.

The chain is built from TRBV7-3 and TRBJ2-2, with D possibly TRBD1 on 5 matching bases. CDR1 is SGHTA and CDR2 is FQGTGA in the germline V gene. With 1 base removed from V and 5 bases from J, the gap between germline ends came to 20 bases. The CDR3 covers 18 residues. CDR3 coding DNA: TGTGCCAGCAGCTTAAGAACGCCCGGGCAGGGTGGTACCGGGGAGCTGTTTTTT. Protein sequence: CASSLRTPGQGGTGELFF.

The genes are TRBV28 and TRBJ1-3, with D maybe TRBD1 (6 bases). Germline loops: CDR1 MDHEN, CDR2 SYDVKM. Trimming stripped 2 bases from V and 4 bases from J, with 9 bases between. The CDR3 sequence is 14 residues long. CDR3 residues: CASSLGQMGNTIYF. The CDR3 bases are TGTGCCAGCAGTTTAGGACAGATGGGAAACACCATATATTTT.

The chain links TRBV28 to TRBJ2-5; the match to TRBD2 covers 9 bases. Germline CDR1 is MDHEN and CDR2 is SYDVKM. The CDR3 is made up of 12 amino acids. J lost 5 bases, V lost 7 bases, and 2 bases had no gene match. The CDR3 region has the DNA TGTGCCAGCACCAGCGGGGGGGAGACCCAGTACTTC. Translation: CASTSGGETQYF.